One sample yielded the 9 T cell receptor beta chains listed below, sequenced in a study of blood T cells in healthy people across ages. Alongside a J-beta primer mix, a sample-barcoded 5' primer served in a second PCR lasting 7 to 11 cycles. TCRdb passed the 5' RACE reads through MiXCR, listing each CDR3 protein once. This sample has 1 million to 1.2 million distinct CDR3 sequences, with roughly two fifths found just once. Sequenced sample: blood. These receptors were obtained from a man aged 18 to 30 in good health.

V usage is TRBV6-1 and J usage is TRBJ2-1; 7 bases line up with TRBD2. The J segment lost 2 bases and the V segment lost 4 bases, leaving 8 bases of the junction unmatched. CDR3 length: 16 amino acids. Germline V gene data show CDR1 as MNHNS and CDR2 as SASEGT. Here the CDR3 DNA reads TGTGCCAGCAGTGCTGACACTAGCGTAGCCTACAATGAGCAGTTCTTC. This codes for CASSADTSVAYNEQFF.

The chain recombines TRBV11-2 with TRBJ1-1; D may be TRBD1 (5 bases). Per the germline V gene, CDR1 is SGHAT and CDR2 is FQNNGV. The CDR3 contains 15 residues. V was shortened by 6 bases and J by 0 bases, with 14 bases between the two germline ends. The CDR3 bases are TGTGCCAGCAGAGGCCTCGGGGCTATGAACACTGAAGCTTTCTTT. This gives the protein CASRGLGAMNTEAFF.

The chain recombines TRBV29-1 with TRBJ1-1; D is undetermined. V was pared by 4 bases and J by 8 bases, with 14 bases between. The CDR3 totals 12 residues. The germline gives CDR1 SQVTM, CDR2 ANQGSEA. DNA for the CDR3: TGCAGCGTTGGACAAGGCTCGGGAGAAGCTTTCTTT. It specifies CSVGQGSGEAFF.

This clonotype was seen only a few times. The chain uses TRBV15 and TRBJ1-4, with 7 positions matching TRBD1. Losses at the gene ends were 0 bases for V and 7 bases for J; bases not matched to a gene: 5. The CDR3 extends over 15 amino acids. Germline V gene sequence: CDR1 LNHNV, CDR2 YYDKDF (reference sequence). The CDR3 loop is CATSRERQGAEKLFF. The DNA for the CDR3 is TGTGCCACCAGCAGAGAAAGACAGGGCGCTGAAAAACTGTTTTTT.

Worth noting for this clonotype: The junction and the germline gene differ at one end; a read error may be behind it. The chain links TRBV27 to TRBJ2-1; TRBD1 matches 12 bases. This CDR3 has 16 residues. Looked up from germline, CDR1 is MNHEY and CDR2 is SMNVEV (reference sequence). DNA for the CDR3: TGTGCCAGCAGCAGCGAAGGGACAGGGGGCTATGTTGAGCGGTTCTTC. Residues: CASSSEGTGGYVERFF.

The chain has TRBV29-1 and TRBJ1-1, with 8 bases that match TRBD1. The CDR3 is made up of 13 amino acids. The germline gives CDR1 SQVTM, CDR2 ANQGSEA. V trimming: 7 bases; J trimming: 2 bases; junction bases outside the gene matches: 6. The CDR3 DNA is TGCAGCGGCAGGACAGGGACCAACACTGAAGCTTTCTTT. Its translation is CSGRTGTNTEAFF.

The chain has TRBV20-1 and TRBJ2-1; 7 positions match TRBD2. The CDR3 extends over 15 amino acids. The V gene's germline CDR1 is DFQATT and CDR2 SNEGSKA (reference sequence). Trimming removed 3 bases from V and 3 bases from J; junction bases left unmatched: 8. The CDR3 nucleotides are TGCAGTGCTAGGTGGGCGGGGGAAATCTACAATGAGCAGTTCTTC. The encoded protein is CSARWAGEIYNEQFF.

This clonotype has more than one count but fewer than ten. DNA for the CDR3: TGTGCCAGCAGCTTACTAGAACTAGGGGAGACCCAGTACTTC. Translated, it gives CASSLLELGETQYF. J is TRBJ2-5 and V is TRBV7-2, with a tentative D call TRBD2 (5 bases). CDR1 SGHTA and CDR2 FQGNSA come from the germline V gene. This CDR3 is built from 14 residues. The V and J ends lost 2 bases and 5 bases respectively, with 12 bases between them.

The chain couples TRBV3-1 to TRBJ1-1; D is uncertain. The germline V and J ends were trimmed by 4 bases and 3 bases, with 12 bases remaining between them. CDR1 is LGHDT, CDR2 YNNKEL, per germline (reference sequence). This CDR3 is 14 amino acids long. CDR3 bases: TGTGCCAGCAGCCCCGTGCCCCCTTACACTGAAGCTTTCTTT. Protein product: CASSPVPPYTEAFF.